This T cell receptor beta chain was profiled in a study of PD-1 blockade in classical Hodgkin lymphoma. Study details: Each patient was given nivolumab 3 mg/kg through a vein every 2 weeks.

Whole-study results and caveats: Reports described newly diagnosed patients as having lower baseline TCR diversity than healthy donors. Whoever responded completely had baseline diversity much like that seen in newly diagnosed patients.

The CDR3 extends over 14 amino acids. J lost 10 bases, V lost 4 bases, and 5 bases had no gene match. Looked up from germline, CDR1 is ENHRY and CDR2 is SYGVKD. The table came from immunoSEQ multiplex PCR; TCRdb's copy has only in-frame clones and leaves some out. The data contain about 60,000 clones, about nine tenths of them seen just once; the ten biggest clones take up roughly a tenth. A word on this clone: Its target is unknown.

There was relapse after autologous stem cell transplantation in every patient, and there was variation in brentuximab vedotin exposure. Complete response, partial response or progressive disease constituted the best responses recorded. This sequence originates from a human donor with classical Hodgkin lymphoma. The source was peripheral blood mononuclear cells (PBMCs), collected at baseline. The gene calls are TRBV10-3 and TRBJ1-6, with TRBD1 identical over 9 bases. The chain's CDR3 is CAISADRGESPLHF. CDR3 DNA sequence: TGTGCCATCAGTGCTGACAGGGGGGAATCACCCCTCCACTTT.